This TCR beta chain was sequenced for a study of tumor-infiltrating lymphocytes in primary liver carcinoma. Study results and limitations: A significantly higher top-250-clone fraction was recorded for tumors than for blood (p = 0.039). Pairs of tumor regions overlapped more than tumor-adjacent and tumor-blood pairs did.

This clonotype has only one observation. Its antigen is as yet unknown. The germline gene is not matched at one end of the junction; a read error may be the cause. From about 19-30 mg of unsorted bulk tissue, DNA and RNA were co-extracted together. Tumor regions sampled: superior, inferior, left, right poles, and centre. The investigators made TCR beta cDNA from around 530 ng total RNA, using a constant-region primer. Slightly modified ARM-PCR, run as three nested multiplex PCR rounds, produced the TCR beta libraries. Rounds one and two of PCR, each of roughly 10 cycles, were primed with TRBV1-TRBV30 forward primers and a C-beta reverse primer. TCRdb re-called the multiplex PCR reads through MiXCR, storing one row per CDR3 protein. The table records approximately 23,000 distinct CDR3 sequences, over 75% of them present only once. The CDR3 is 13 residues long. The germline V gene has CDR1 SGHDT and CDR2 YYEEEE.

This receptor was taken from a woman in her twenties or thirties with primary liver carcinoma and hepatitis B virus infection. The chain uses TRBV5-6 and TRBJ2-1, with D perhaps matching TRBD2 (5 bases). The specimen sequenced was liver tumor tissue from sampling region 2. Subset indicated: tumor region T2, inferior pole. CDR3 loop: CATSPQWYNEQFF. CDR3 nucleotide sequence: TGTGCCACTAGCCCGCAGTGGTACAATGAACAGTTCTTC.